This is a list of T cell receptor beta chains from one sample in a study of graft-versus-host responses after intestinal transplantation. Using immunoSEQ multiplex PCR, the repertoire was profiled, and TCRdb retains in-frame clones only, with some absent. Altogether 25,000 to 35,000 clones are present, 70% to 90% being singletons, with the ten largest covering roughly 12%. This specimen consisted of PBMCs, obtained approximately 460 days after intestinal transplantation. These receptors all stem from a human patient who received an intestinal transplant, so some T cells may come from the graft donor. The CDR3 runs from the conserved cysteine through the conserved F or W. A D gene is named only where the DNA matches it firmly. Rows may omit the clone size; those that give it use once, few, many or a size class.

>TRBV6-6|-|-|TRBJ1-1
CASSYSTGGEAFF
TGTGCCAGCAGTTACTCGACGGGTGGTGAAGCTTTCTTT
>TRBV6-5|-|TRBD1|TRBJ2-5
CATAAQDRGETQYF
TGTGCCACCGCTGCTCAGGACAGGGGAGAGACCCAGTACTTC
>TRBV5-4|-|-|TRBJ1-1
CASSLRGAAEAFF
TGTGCCAGCAGCTTGCGAGGGGCTGCTGAAGCTTTCTTT
>TRBV30|-|TRBD1|TRBJ1-1
CAWSVGTRGTEAFF
TGTGCCTGGAGTGTAGGGACCAGGGGGACTGAAGCTTTCTTT
>TRBV7-2|-|TRBD2|TRBJ2-5
CASSGPGGLGRETQYF
TGTGCCAGCAGCGGACCGGGGGGGCTTGGGAGAGAGACCCAGTACTTC
>TRBV6-5|-|TRBD2|TRBJ2-7
CASSELAGGREQYF
TGTGCCAGCAGTGAATTAGCGGGAGGCCGCGAGCAGTACTTC
>TRBV19|-|TRBD2|TRBJ2-3
CASIPTGGMTDTQYF
TGTGCCAGTATTCCTACGGGGGGGATGACAGATACGCAGTATTTT
>TRBV6-1|once|-|TRBJ1-4
CANSEGVIEEKLFF
TGTGCCAACTCCGAAGGGGTCATCGAAGAAAAACTGTTTTTT
>TRBV5-1|few|-|TRBJ2-7
CASSGGLYSYEQYF
TGCGCCAGCAGTGGCGGGTTATACTCCTACGAGCAGTACTTC
>TRBV6-5|-|-|TRBJ1-5
CASSEGRNQPQHF
TGTGCCAGCAGTGAAGGACGGAATCAGCCCCAGCATTTT
>TRBV5-6|-|-|TRBJ2-1
CASSLAGVRGPNEQFF
TGTGCCAGCAGCTTGGCGGGGGTGAGGGGTCCCAATGAGCAGTTCTTC
>TRBV9|-|-|TRBJ2-2
CASSGLYTGELFF
TGTGCCAGCAGCGGCCTATACACCGGGGAGCTGTTTTTT
>TRBV30|-|-|TRBJ2-4
CAWSVEGAKNIQYF
TGTGCCTGGAGTGTAGAGGGAGCCAAAAACATTCAGTACTTC
>TRBV15|-|-|TRBJ2-7
CATSGFLVDSYEQYF
TGTGCCACCAGCGGGTTTTTGGTAGACTCCTACGAGCAGTACTTC
>TRBV5-1|-|TRBD1|TRBJ2-1
CASSPGGTGGYNEQFF
TGCGCCAGCAGCCCCGGGGGGACAGGGGGCTACAATGAGCAGTTCTTC
>TRBV6-5|-|-|TRBJ2-7
CASSYSLQGVYEQYF
TGTGCCAGCAGTTACTCGCTCCAGGGAGTATACGAGCAGTACTTC
>TRBV19|-|-|TRBJ2-1
CASSIRGYWDEQFF
TGTGCCAGTAGTATTCGGGGATACTGGGATGAGCAGTTCTTC
>TRBV6-1|-|-|TRBJ2-7
CASITHQGPYEQYF
TGTGCCAGCATTACCCACCAGGGCCCCTACGAGCAGTACTTC
>TRBV4-1|-|TRBD1|TRBJ2-1
CASSQTGGGEQFF
TGCGCCAGCAGCCAAACAGGGGGCGGTGAGCAGTTCTTC
>TRBV7-6|once|TRBD1|TRBJ2-3
CASSSGQGTDTQYF
TGTGCCAGCAGTTCAGGACAGGGCACAGATACGCAGTATTTT
>TRBV19|-|-|TRBJ2-1
CASSILASGDNEQFF
TGTGCCAGTAGTATTCTAGCATCCGGGGACAATGAGCAGTTCTTC
>TRBV13|-|TRBD1|TRBJ1-6
CASSPKTRDRVSLNSPLHF
TGTGCCAGCAGCCCAAAAACCCGGGACAGGGTGAGCCTCAATTCACCCCTCCACTTT
>TRBV19|few|-|TRBJ2-7
CASSMDTYEQYF
TGTGCCAGTAGTATGGACACCTACGAGCAGTACTTC
>TRBV18|-|-|TRBJ2-1
CASSPLSGLNNEQFF
TGTGCCAGCTCACCCCTAAGCGGCCTGAACAATGAGCAGTTCTTC
>TRBV7-9|-|TRBD1|TRBJ1-1
CASSLSPGQGENTEAFF
TGTGCCAGCAGCTTGAGCCCGGGACAGGGTGAGAACACTGAAGCTTTCTTT
>TRBV5-4|-|TRBD2|TRBJ2-1
CASSLAGAGVSYNEQFF
TGTGCCAGCAGCTTGGCCGGGGCGGGAGTCTCCTACAATGAGCAGTTCTTC
>TRBV2|-|TRBD2|TRBJ2-7
CASSEGGEGRNF
TGTGCCAGCAGTGAAGGAGGGGAGGGGCGGAACTTC
>TRBV9|-|TRBD2|TRBJ2-3
CASSVVPREGKDTQYF
TGTGCCAGCAGCGTAGTGCCCCGGGAGGGGAAAGATACGCAGTATTTT
>TRBV4-3|once|-|TRBJ1-4
CASRAGFATNEKLFF
TGCGCCAGCAGGGCGGGGTTTGCAACTAATGAAAAACTGTTTTTT
>TRBV5-1|-|TRBD1|TRBJ1-2
CASSLEGQKANYGYTF
TGCGCCAGCAGCTTGGAGGGACAGAAAGCTAACTATGGCTACACCTTC
>TRBV11-2|-|-|TRBJ2-3
CASSLRETASDTQYF
TGTGCCAGCAGCTTAAGGGAAACAGCGTCAGATACGCAGTATTTT
>TRBV5-6|-|-|TRBJ2-1
CASSITGFSNEQFF
TGTGCCAGCAGCATTACAGGGTTCTCCAATGAGCAGTTCTTC
>TRBV7-2|-|-|TRBJ1-1
CASSLDRSTEAFF
TGTGCCAGCAGCCTGGACAGAAGCACTGAAGCTTTCTTT
>TRBV10-3|few|TRBD1|TRBJ1-2
CAAYGTGSGYTF
TGTGCCGCGTACGGGACAGGGTCTGGCTACACCTTC
>TRBV28|-|-|TRBJ1-4
CASSKSQAEKLFF
TGTGCCAGCAGTAAATCCCAGGCGGAAAAACTGTTTTTT
>TRBV9|-|-|TRBJ1-3
CASSVDGNTIYF
TGTGCCAGCAGCGTAGATGGAAACACCATATATTTT
>TRBV19|-|-|TRBJ2-7
CASSDRGKDEQYF
TGTGCCAGTAGTGATCGGGGAAAAGATGAGCAGTACTTC
>TRBV19|-|-|TRBJ2-5
CASSKGFQETQYF
TGTGCCAGTTCGAAGGGGTTCCAAGAGACCCAGTACTTC
>TRBV2|once|-|TRBJ2-5
CASRFRDRQYQETQYF
TGTGCCAGCAGATTTAGGGACCGACAGTACCAAGAGACCCAGTACTTC
>TRBV7-9|-|-|TRBJ2-7
CASSLRHFPYEQYF
TGTGCCAGCAGCTTGCGACACTTCCCCTACGAGCAGTACTTC
>TRBV2|once|-|TRBJ1-2
CASSAGTRYGYTF
TGTGCCAGCAGTGCCGGGACGCGCTATGGCTACACCTTC
>TRBV5-1|-|TRBD1|TRBJ2-7
CASGSDRVYEQYF
TGCGCCAGCGGATCGGACAGGGTCTACGAGCAGTACTTC
>TRBV4-3|-|-|TRBJ1-1
CASSQELPGGPLLNTEAFF
TGCGCCAGCAGCCAAGAGCTTCCAGGCGGACCGCTCCTGAACACTGAAGCTTTCTTT
>TRBV10-3|few|TRBD1|TRBJ2-3
CAINQGATDTQYF
TGTGCCATCAACCAGGGGGCTACAGATACGCAGTATTTT
>TRBV18|-|-|TRBJ2-3
CASSPSDTQYF
TGTGCCAGCTCACCGTCTGATACGCAGTATTTT
>TRBV7-8|-|-|TRBJ2-1
CASSLGHYNEQFF
TGTGCCAGCAGCTTAGGACACTACAATGAGCAGTTCTTC
>TRBV9|-|-|TRBJ2-2
CASSVGGGLNTGELFF
TGTGCCAGCAGCGTAGGAGGGGGGCTGAACACCGGGGAGCTGTTTTTT
>TRBV21-1|-|-|TRBJ1-1
CASRLALKVPPNTEAFF
TGTGCCAGCAGGCTAGCACTAAAAGTTCCACCGAACACTGAAGCTTTCTTT
>TRBV5-4|-|-|TRBJ1-1
CASSTTGRWNTEAFF
TGTGCCAGCAGCACCACAGGGCGCTGGAACACTGAAGCTTTCTTT
>TRBV5-1|-|-|TRBJ2-5
CASSLDAGTGEETQYF
TGCGCCAGCAGCTTGGATGCCGGGACGGGCGAAGAGACCCAGTACTTC
>TRBV5-4|-|-|TRBJ2-7
CASSLGSGSSYEQYF
TGTGCCAGCAGCTTGGGTTCCGGGAGCTCCTACGAGCAGTACTTC
>TRBV2|-|TRBD2|TRBJ2-1
CASSAQAGGLHEQFF
TGTGCCAGCAGTGCCCAAGCGGGGGGGCTCCATGAGCAGTTCTTC